The 6 T cell receptor beta chains listed next were all sequenced from one sample in a study of blood T cell repertoires in COVID-19. TCRdb's copy holds only in-frame clones and misses some; the assay was immunoSEQ multiplex PCR. The data contain some 240,000 clones, almost 90% of them singletons. What was sequenced was peripheral blood. The receptors were gathered from a woman aged 55-69 years with COVID-19, enrolled during active disease.

The J gene is TRBJ2-1, the V gene TRBV6-4; D is perhaps TRBD1 (6 bases). The CDR3 covers 13 residues. V was shortened by 4 bases and J by 10 bases, with 14 bases between the two germline ends. Germline V gene lookup returns CDR1 MRHNA and CDR2 SNTAGT. In DNA form, the CDR3 reads TGTGCCAGCAGTGCCCTCCAGGGGCGGGAGCAGTTCTTC. The encoded protein is CASSALQGREQFF.

J is TRBJ1-1 and V is TRBV27; weak D call: TRBD1 (5 bases). CDR3 size: 14 residues. The germline CDR1 and CDR2 sequences are MNHEY and SMNVEV (reference sequence). Trimming took off 3 bases at V and 3 bases at J, with 11 bases between the two ends. The CDR3 loop reads CASSFSRDYTEAFF. Written as DNA, the CDR3 is TGTGCCAGCAGTTTTAGCAGGGACTACACTGAAGCTTTCTTT.

V usage is TRBV4-3 and J usage is TRBJ1-6; D is perhaps TRBD1 (5 bases). Trimming took 0 bases from V and 7 from J, leaving 10 bases between them. The CDR3 runs to 15 residues. Germline CDR1 is LGHNA and CDR2 is YSLEER. The CDR3 reads CASSQEQGYNSPLHF. The CDR3 coding sequence is TGCGCCAGCAGCCAAGAGCAGGGATACAATTCACCCCTCCACTTT.

The chain uses TRBV5-1 and TRBJ1-1; TRBD1 might be the D (6 bases). Per germline, CDR1 SGHRS and CDR2 YFSETQ. The CDR3 runs 17 residues. Trimming shortened V by 1 base and J by 2 bases, and 18 bases separated the two germline ends. CDR3 sequence: CASSLQPSTGPNTEAFF. Here the CDR3 DNA reads TGCGCCAGCAGCTTGCAACCTTCGACAGGTCCAAACACTGAAGCTTTCTTT.

This chain joins TRBV5-4 and TRBJ1-4; a weak D match, TRBD1 (5 bases). This CDR3 comprises 14 residues. CDR1 SGHNT and CDR2 YYREEE come from the germline V gene (reference sequence). Trimming took 6 bases from V and 5 from J, leaving 14 bases between them. CDR3 region: CASNRDGGNEKLFF. The DNA for the CDR3 is TGTGCCAGCAACCGGGACGGAGGGAATGAAAAACTGTTTTTT.

The chain is built from TRBV5-1 and TRBJ1-1; 7 bases agree with TRBD1. V shed 7 bases and J 4 bases; nucleotides not matched to a gene: 7. CDR1 is SGHRS, CDR2 YFSETQ, per germline. The CDR3 spans 13 residues. CDR3 sequence (DNA): TGCGCCAGCGCAGAGGGGGCCGTCACTGAAGCTTTCTTT. Translated: CASAEGAVTEAFF.